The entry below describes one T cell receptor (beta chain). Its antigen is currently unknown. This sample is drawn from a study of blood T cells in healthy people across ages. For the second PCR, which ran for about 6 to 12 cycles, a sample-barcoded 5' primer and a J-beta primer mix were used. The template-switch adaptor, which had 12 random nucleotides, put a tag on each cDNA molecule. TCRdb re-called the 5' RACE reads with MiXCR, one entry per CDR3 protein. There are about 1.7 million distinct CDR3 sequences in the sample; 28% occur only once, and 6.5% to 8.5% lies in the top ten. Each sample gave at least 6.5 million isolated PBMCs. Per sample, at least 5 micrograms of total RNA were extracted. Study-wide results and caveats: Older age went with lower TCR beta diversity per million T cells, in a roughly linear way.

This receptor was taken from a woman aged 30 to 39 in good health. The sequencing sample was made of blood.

CDR3 protein: CASSYVFGSSGNSYEQYF. The CDR3 DNA reads TGTGCCAGCAGTTACGTTTTCGGGTCTAGCGGGAATTCCTACGAGCAGTACTTC. This chain joins TRBV6-2 or TRBV6-3 and TRBJ2-7; 9 bases are shared with TRBD2. Germline loops: CDR1 MNHEY, CDR2 SVGEGT. V trimming: 2 bases; J trimming: 1 base; junction bases outside the gene matches: 12. The CDR3 contains 18 residues.